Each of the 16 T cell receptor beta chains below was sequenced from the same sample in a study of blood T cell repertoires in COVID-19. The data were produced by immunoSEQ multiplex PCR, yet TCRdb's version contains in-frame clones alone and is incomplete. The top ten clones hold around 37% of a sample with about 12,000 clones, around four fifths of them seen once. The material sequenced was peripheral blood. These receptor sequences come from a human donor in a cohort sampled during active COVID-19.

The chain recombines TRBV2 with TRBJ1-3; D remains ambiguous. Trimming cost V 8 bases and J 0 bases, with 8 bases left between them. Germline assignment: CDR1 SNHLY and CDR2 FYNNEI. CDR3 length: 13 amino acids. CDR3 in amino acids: CASCVLSGNTIYF. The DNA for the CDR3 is TGTGCCAGCTGCGTCCTCTCTGGAAACACCATATATTTT. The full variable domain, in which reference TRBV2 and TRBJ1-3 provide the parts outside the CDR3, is EPEVTQTPSHQVTQMGQEVILRCVPISNHLYFYWYRQILGQKVEFLVSFYNNEISEKSEIFDDQFSVERPDGSNFTLKIRSTKLEDSAMYFCASCVLSGNTIYFGEGSWLTVV.

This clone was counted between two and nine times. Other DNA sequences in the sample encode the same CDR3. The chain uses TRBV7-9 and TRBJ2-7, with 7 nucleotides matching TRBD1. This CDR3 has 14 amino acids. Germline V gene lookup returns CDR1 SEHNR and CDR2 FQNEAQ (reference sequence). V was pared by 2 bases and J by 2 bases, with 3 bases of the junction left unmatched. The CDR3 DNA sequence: TGTGCCAGCAGCTTAACAGGGGTTACCTACGAGCAGTACTTC. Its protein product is CASSLTGVTYEQYF.

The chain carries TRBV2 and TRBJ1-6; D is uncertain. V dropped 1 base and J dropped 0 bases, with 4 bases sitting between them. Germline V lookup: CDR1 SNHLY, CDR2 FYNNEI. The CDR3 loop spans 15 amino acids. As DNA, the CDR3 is TGTGCCAGCAGTGAAGAGAGCTCCTATAATTCACCCCTCCACTTT. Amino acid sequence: CASSEESSYNSPLHF.

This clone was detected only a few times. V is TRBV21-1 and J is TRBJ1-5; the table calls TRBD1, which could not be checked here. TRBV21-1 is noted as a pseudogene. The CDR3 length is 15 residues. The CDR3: CASSKQQGAVQPQHF. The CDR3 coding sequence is TGTGCCAGCAGCAAACAACAGGGGGCCGTGCAGCCCCAGCATTTT.

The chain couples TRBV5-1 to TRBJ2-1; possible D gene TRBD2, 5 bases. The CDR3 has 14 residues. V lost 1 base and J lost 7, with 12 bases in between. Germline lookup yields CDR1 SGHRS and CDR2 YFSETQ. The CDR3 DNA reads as TGCGCCAGCAGCTTGTCCAGGTCGGGGAATGAGCAGTTCTTC. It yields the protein CASSLSRSGNEQFF.

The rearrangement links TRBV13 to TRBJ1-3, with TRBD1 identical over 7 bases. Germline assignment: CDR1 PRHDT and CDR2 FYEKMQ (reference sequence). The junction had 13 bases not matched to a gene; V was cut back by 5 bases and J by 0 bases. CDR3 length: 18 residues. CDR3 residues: CASSPRRGHRPSGNTIYF. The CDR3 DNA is TGTGCCAGCAGCCCCCGAAGGGGGCACAGGCCCTCTGGAAACACCATATATTTT.

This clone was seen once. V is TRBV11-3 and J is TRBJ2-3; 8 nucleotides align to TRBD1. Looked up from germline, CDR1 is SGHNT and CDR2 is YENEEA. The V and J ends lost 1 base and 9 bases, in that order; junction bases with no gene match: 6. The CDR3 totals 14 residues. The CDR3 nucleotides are TGTGCCAGCAGCTTAGGAGCAGGGGGCGCGACGCAGTATTTT. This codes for CASSLGAGGATQYF.

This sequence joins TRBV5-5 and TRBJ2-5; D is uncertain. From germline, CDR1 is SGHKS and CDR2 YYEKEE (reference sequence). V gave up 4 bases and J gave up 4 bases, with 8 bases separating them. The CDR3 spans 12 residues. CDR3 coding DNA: TGTGCCAGCAGCCTGTCGCGAGAGACCCAGTACTTC. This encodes CASSLSRETQYF.

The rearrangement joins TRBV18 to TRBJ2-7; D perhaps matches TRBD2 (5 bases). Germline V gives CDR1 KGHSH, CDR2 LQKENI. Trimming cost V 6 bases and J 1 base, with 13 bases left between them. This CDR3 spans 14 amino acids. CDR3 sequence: CASSARSGSYEQYF. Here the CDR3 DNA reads TGTGCCAGCTCGGCGCGATCGGGATCCTACGAGCAGTACTTC.

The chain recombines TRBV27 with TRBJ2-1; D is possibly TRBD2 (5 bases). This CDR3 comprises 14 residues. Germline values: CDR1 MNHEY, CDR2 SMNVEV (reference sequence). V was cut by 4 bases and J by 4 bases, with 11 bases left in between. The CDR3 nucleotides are TGTGCCAGCAGTTATTCTAGCCCATACAATGAGCAGTTCTTC. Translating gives CASSYSSPYNEQFF.

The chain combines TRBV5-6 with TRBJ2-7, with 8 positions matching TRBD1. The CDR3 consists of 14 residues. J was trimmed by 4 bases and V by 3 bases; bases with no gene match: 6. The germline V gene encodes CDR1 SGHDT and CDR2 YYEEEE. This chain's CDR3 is CASSSVGQGYEQYF. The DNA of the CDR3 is TGTGCCAGCAGCTCAGTCGGACAGGGATACGAGCAGTACTTC.

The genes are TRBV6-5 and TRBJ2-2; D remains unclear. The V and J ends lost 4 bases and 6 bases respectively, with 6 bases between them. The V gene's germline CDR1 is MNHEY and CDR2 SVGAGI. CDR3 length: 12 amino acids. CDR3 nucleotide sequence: TGTGCCAGCAGTTCCGGGTCCGGGGAGCTGTTTTTT. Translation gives CASSSGSGELFF.

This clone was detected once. The CDR3 region is CASSLSSGGSRTGELFF. As DNA, the CDR3 is TGTGCCAGCAGCTTATCTAGCGGGGGTTCGCGGACCGGGGAGCTGTTTTTT. The chain couples TRBV7-8 to TRBJ2-2; 10 bases are shared with TRBD2. The CDR3 has 17 residues. Germline V gene data show CDR1 as SGHVS and CDR2 as FQNEAQ. J gave up 5 bases and V 2 bases, and 8 bases lay outside the gene matches.

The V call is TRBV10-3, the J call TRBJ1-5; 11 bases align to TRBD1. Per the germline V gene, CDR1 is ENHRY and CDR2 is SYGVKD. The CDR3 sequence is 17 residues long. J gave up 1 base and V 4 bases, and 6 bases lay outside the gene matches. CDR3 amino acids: CAISGGQGGSSNQPQHF. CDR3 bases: TGTGCCATCAGTGGGGGACAGGGGGGGTCCAGCAATCAGCCCCAGCATTTT.

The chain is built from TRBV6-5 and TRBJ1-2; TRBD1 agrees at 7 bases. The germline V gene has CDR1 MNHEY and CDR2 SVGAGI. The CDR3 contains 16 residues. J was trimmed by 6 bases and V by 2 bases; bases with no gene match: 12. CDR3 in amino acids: CASSYTPSGTVNGYTF. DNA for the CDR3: TGTGCCAGCAGTTACACCCCTTCCGGGACAGTTAATGGCTACACCTTC.

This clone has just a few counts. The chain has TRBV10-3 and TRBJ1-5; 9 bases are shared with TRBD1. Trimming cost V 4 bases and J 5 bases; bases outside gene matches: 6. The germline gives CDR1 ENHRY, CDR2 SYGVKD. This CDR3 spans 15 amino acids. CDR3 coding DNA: TGTGCCATCAGTGGTACAGGGGGCGCCGATCAGCCCCAGCATTTT. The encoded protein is CAISGTGGADQPQHF.